These 25 T cell receptor beta chains were sequenced from one sample in a study of T cell responses to AZD1222 COVID-19 vaccine. The protocol was immunoSEQ multiplex PCR, while the TCRdb copy is restricted to in-frame clones and leaves out a portion. Of 150,000 to 160,000 clones in the sample, around nine tenths were seen once. Sample: peripheral blood, taken after recovery from COVID-19. The receptors come from an adult who had recovered from COVID-19.

The sample holds a few counts of this clone. The chain carries TRBV4-2 and TRBJ2-3; 7 bases agree with TRBD2. Germline loops: CDR1 LGHNA, CDR2 YNFKEQ. V lost 5 bases to trimming and J lost 11 bases; unmatched junction nucleotides: 4. CDR3 length equals 11 residues. The CDR3 here is CASSWSGEQYF. The DNA of the CDR3 is TGTGCCAGCAGCTGGAGCGGGGAGCAGTATTTT.

The chain has TRBV2 and TRBJ2-1; 14 bases fit TRBD2. V shed 3 bases, J shed 9 bases, and the junction held 7 bases outside the gene matches. CDR1 is SNHLY and CDR2 is FYNNEI in the germline V gene. The CDR3 runs to 16 residues. DNA of the CDR3: TGTGCCAGCAGTGATCCGACTAGCGGGGGGGCCGGTGAGCAGTTCTTC. It translates to CASSDPTSGGAGEQFF.

This sequence joins TRBV19 and TRBJ2-5; TRBD2 aligns across 12 bases. Looked up from germline, CDR1 is LNHDA and CDR2 is SQIVND (reference sequence). V gave up 6 bases and J gave up 4 bases; unmatched junction bases: 6. This CDR3 region has 15 residues. CDR3 bases: TGTGCCAGTAGAGCTAGCGGGGGGGCCCCAGAGACCCAGTACTTC. This translates into CASRASGGAPETQYF.

This clone was seen once. The chain links TRBV27 to TRBJ1-4; tentatively, D is TRBD1 (5 bases). The CDR3 is 15 residues long. Germline V gene data show CDR1 as MNHEY and CDR2 as SMNVEV (reference sequence). Trimming took off 6 bases at V and 1 base at J, with 12 bases between the two ends. The chain's CDR3 is CASRPLGETNEKLFF. CDR3 coding DNA: TGTGCCAGCAGACCCCTAGGGGAAACTAATGAAAAACTGTTTTTT.

The CDR3 spells CASSAFLGGSEKLFF. CDR3 in DNA: TGCGCCAGCAGCGCCTTTTTGGGGGGCAGCGAAAAACTGTTTTTT. The chain couples TRBV5-1 to TRBJ1-4; TRBD1 is a possible D gene (6 bases). The V and J ends lost 4 bases and 8 bases respectively, with 18 bases between them. The CDR3 contains 15 residues. Germline V gene sequence: CDR1 SGHRS, CDR2 YFSETQ.

The chain combines TRBV6-2 or TRBV6-3 with TRBJ2-3; D remains unclear. The CDR3 covers 15 residues. CDR1 is MNHEY, CDR2 SVGEGT, per germline. Trimming removed 4 bases from V and 0 bases from J, with 11 bases in between. CDR3 nucleotide sequence: TGTGCCAGCAGTTTTACCAGTTCTAGCACAGATACGCAGTATTTT. This codes for CASSFTSSSTDTQYF.

The rearrangement uses TRBV7-9 and TRBJ1-1; TRBD1 agrees at 9 bases. Germline V gene sequence: CDR1 SEHNR, CDR2 FQNEAQ (reference sequence). This CDR3 is built from 15 residues. The J segment lost 7 bases and the V segment lost 0 bases, leaving 6 bases of the junction unmatched. In nucleotides, the CDR3 is TGTGCCAGCAGCTTAGCTCTTGACAGGGGGGATGAAGCTTTCTTT. It is translated as CASSLALDRGDEAFF.

This sequence joins TRBV4-1 and TRBJ1-1; tentative D call: TRBD1 (5 bases). Trimming removed 2 bases from V and 4 bases from J, with 17 bases in between. Looked up from germline, CDR1 is MGHRA and CDR2 is YSYEKL. This CDR3 has 16 amino acids. CDR3 sequence (DNA): TGCGCCAGCAGCCAATTCGGGGGAGGGTTGGTCACTGAAGCTTTCTTT. This encodes CASSQFGGGLVTEAFF.

The chain has TRBV20-1 and TRBJ2-1; D is undetermined. This CDR3 contains 11 residues. Trimming shortened V by 3 bases and J by 4 bases, and 4 bases separated the two germline ends. Germline CDR1 reads DFQATT; CDR2 reads SNEGSKA (reference sequence). CDR3 region: CSARGYNEQFF. CDR3 bases: TGCAGTGCTAGGGGGTACAATGAGCAGTTCTTC.

The chain has TRBV7-2 and TRBJ2-3; 10 bases fit TRBD1. V was pared by 0 bases and J by 4 bases, with 7 bases of the junction left unmatched. Germline V CDR1 and CDR2: SGHTA, FQGNSA. This CDR3 is 17 amino acids long. The CDR3 nucleotides read TGTGCCAGCAGCTTAGCCCCGGGACAGGGGCGCTCAGATACGCAGTATTTT. Translating it yields CASSLAPGQGRSDTQYF.

J is TRBJ2-1 and V is TRBV11-2; 13 bases line up with TRBD2. V was pared by 5 bases and J by 9 bases, with 10 bases of the junction left unmatched. Germline CDR1 is SGHAT and CDR2 is FQNNGV. CDR3 length: 16 amino acids. The CDR3 bases are TGTGCCAGCAGCCCATCACTAGCGGGAGGGCCCGGTGAGCAGTTCTTC. Translated, it gives CASSPSLAGGPGEQFF.

V and J are TRBV9 and TRBJ2-1; D is tentatively TRBD1 or TRBD2 (5 bases each). In germline, CDR1 is SGDLS, CDR2 YYNGEE. The CDR3 has 14 residues. V was trimmed by 4 bases and J by 8 bases, leaving 16 bases between them. CDR3 nucleotide sequence: TGTGCCAGCAGCTTCGGGGCTAGCAGATATGAGCAGTTCTTC. This gives the protein CASSFGASRYEQFF.

CDR3 sequence reads: CASSLSGGREQFF. In DNA, the CDR3 is TGTGCCAGCAGTTTATCTGGGGGCCGTGAGCAGTTCTTC. The chain combines TRBV28 with TRBJ2-1; TRBD1 might be the D (6 bases). The V end lost 1 base, the J end lost 9 bases, and 10 bases lay between the germline ends. This CDR3 spans 13 amino acids. CDR1 MDHEN and CDR2 SYDVKM come from the germline V gene.

The chain is built from TRBV27 and TRBJ1-4; weak D call: TRBD1 (6 bases). Germline CDR1 is MNHEY and CDR2 is SMNVEV (reference sequence). Trimming shortened V by 3 bases and J by 7 bases, and 12 bases separated the two germline ends. This CDR3 spans 14 amino acids. This CDR3 is CASSLGGLGEKLFF. The DNA of the CDR3 is TGTGCCAGCAGTTTGGGGGGGCTCGGTGAAAAACTGTTTTTT.

The chain recombines TRBV10-3 with TRBJ1-3; the D gene is possibly TRBD1 (5 bases). The V and J ends lost 8 bases and 0 bases respectively, with 14 bases between them. CDR1 ENHRY and CDR2 SYGVKD come from the germline V gene. CDR3 size: 15 residues. The CDR3 bases are TGTGCCATCGGGGGTGGCAGGGCCTCTGGAAACACCATATATTTT. Amino acids: CAIGGGRASGNTIYF.

This clone was seen more than once but under ten times. V usage is TRBV28 and J usage is TRBJ1-5; 7 bases fit TRBD1. The V gene's germline CDR1 is MDHEN and CDR2 SYDVKM. Trimming removed 3 bases from V and 11 bases from J; junction bases left unmatched: 16. The CDR3 is 16 residues long. CDR3 nucleotides: TGTGCCAGCAGTTTTGCAGCCGGACAGGCTAGGCAGGCCCAGCATTTT. Translation gives CASSFAAGQARQAQHF.

The chain has TRBV19 and TRBJ1-3; TRBD1 aligns across 7 bases. Trimming removed 6 bases from V and 5 bases from J; junction bases left unmatched: 7. The CDR3 extends over 14 amino acids. Germline V gene sequence: CDR1 LNHDA, CDR2 SQIVND (reference sequence). The CDR3 DNA reads TGTGCCAGTAGCACGGACAGGAGAAGAAACACCATATATTTT. Protein: CASSTDRRRNTIYF.

The chain has TRBV28 and TRBJ1-1; 7 nucleotides align to TRBD1. Germline V CDR1 and CDR2: MDHEN, SYDVKM. CDR3 length equals 15 residues. The trim removed 4 bases at V and 6 bases at J, leaving 11 bases unmatched. Written as DNA, the CDR3 is TGTGCCAGCAGTTCCACCTCAGGGGGGAGCCCTGAAGCTTTCTTT. It is translated as CASSSTSGGSPEAFF.

The chain links TRBV27 to TRBJ2-1, with 10 bases matching TRBD2. This CDR3 has 16 residues. In germline, CDR1 is MNHEY, CDR2 SMNVEV (reference sequence). V shed 3 bases, J shed 10 bases, and the junction held 12 bases outside the gene matches. In DNA, the CDR3 is TGTGCCAGCAGTTTTATGGCTAGCGGGAGCCTGGGCGAGCAGTTCTTC. It specifies CASSFMASGSLGEQFF.

The chain couples TRBV6-6 to TRBJ1-1; D unresolved. The V end lost 4 bases, the J end lost 5 bases, and 8 bases lay between the germline ends. The CDR3 sequence is 12 residues long. Germline V CDR1 and CDR2: MNHNY, SVGAGI (reference sequence). Written as DNA, the CDR3 is TGTGCCAGCAGTTCCTCGGGGACTGAAGCTTTCTTT. Residues: CASSSSGTEAFF.

The V gene is TRBV6-1, the J gene TRBJ1-2, with D perhaps matching TRBD1 (5 bases). The CDR3 runs 17 residues. The germline gives CDR1 MNHNS, CDR2 SASEGT. V was clipped by 1 base and J by 8 bases, with 23 bases between them. This CDR3 is CASSEDPGGAYRDGYTF. The CDR3 DNA reads as TGTGCCAGCAGTGAAGACCCGGGAGGGGCCTACCGGGACGGCTACACCTTC.

The chain couples TRBV4-2 to TRBJ2-1; D unresolved. V was clipped by 3 bases and J by 6 bases, with 9 bases between them. The germline V gene has CDR1 LGHNA and CDR2 YNFKEQ. The CDR3 spans 13 residues. CDR3 in amino acids: CASSHGVGNEQFF. CDR3 nucleotide sequence: TGTGCCAGCAGCCATGGAGTGGGCAATGAGCAGTTCTTC.

The rearrangement links TRBV5-1 to TRBJ2-5; a weak D match, TRBD2 (5 bases). This CDR3 has 15 residues. Germline CDR1 and CDR2: SGHRS and YFSETQ. V lost 0 bases, J lost 4 bases, and 13 bases lay in between. The CDR3 loop is CASSLGSRGRETQYF. The CDR3 DNA is TGCGCCAGCAGCTTGGGGAGCCGGGGTCGAGAGACCCAGTACTTC.

The chain combines TRBV7-9 with TRBJ2-5, with D perhaps given as TRBD1 or TRBD2 (5 bases each). Trimming removed 2 bases at V and 1 base at J, with 14 bases between. There are 16 residues in the CDR3. Germline V gene sequence: CDR1 SEHNR, CDR2 FQNEAQ (reference sequence). The CDR3 region has the DNA TGTGCCAGCAGCTTAAGGGGCCGGGGACGCCAAGAGACCCAGTACTTC. Protein product: CASSLRGRGRQETQYF.

The CDR3 nucleotides read TGTGCCAGCAGCTCCCTCCCCGGGGAGCTGTTTTTT. Translation gives CASSSLPGELFF. V and J are TRBV7-9 and TRBJ2-2; D gene uncertain. The length of the CDR3 is 12 residues. Germline V lookup: CDR1 SEHNR, CDR2 FQNEAQ (reference sequence). Trimming stripped 4 bases from V and 6 bases from J, with 6 bases between.